This T cell receptor (beta chain) appears in the sequencing data of a study of blood T cell repertoires in COVID-19. On the study more broadly: Samples representing acute and convalescent COVID-19 were sourced from the United States, Italy and Spain. The analysed material was cDNA or gDNA that came from T cells, B-cell-depleted T cells, or PBMCs.

CDR3 length equals 17 residues. Per the original methods: Amplification from reference gene primers served as the basis for estimated nucleated cell counts. Sequencing used immunoSEQ multiplex PCR; TCRdb keeps in-frame clones, though not all of them. The V and J calls and clone size were taken over from that table, and D and trimming were inferred from the DNA. The sample lists about 180,000 clones; about 91% were seen once. The TCR originated in a woman under 40 with acute or convalescent COVID-19. The gene calls are TRBV7-5 and TRBJ2-5; the listed D gene, TRBD2, was not tested against the DNA. TRBV7-5 is a known pseudogene. Sequencing was done on a sample of peripheral blood. The CDR3 reads CARSLAWDSGNEETQYF. For the CDR3, the DNA is TGTGCCAGAAGCTTAGCATGGGACTCGGGGAACGAAGAGACCCAGTACTTC.